The 13 T cell receptor beta chains below all came from one sample that was sequenced in a study of blood T cell repertoires in COVID-19. Data came from immunoSEQ multiplex PCR; TCRdb stores just in-frame clones and leaves some out. The sample holds roughly 200,000 clones; 75% to 90% are singletons and the top ten take around 7%. The specimen was peripheral blood. These receptors all stem from a man aged 40-49 years with acute or convalescent COVID-19.

The CDR3 loop is CASSESKGAHTEAFF. CDR3 DNA sequence: TGTGCCAGCAGTGAATCGAAGGGGGCCCACACTGAAGCTTTCTTT. The chain carries TRBV25-1 and TRBJ1-1, with TRBD1 matching 7 bases. V lost 1 base, J lost 3 bases, and 5 bases stayed unmatched. This CDR3 region has 15 residues. Per the germline V gene, CDR1 is MGHDK and CDR2 is SYGVNS. The full variable domain, its missing parts supplied by reference TRBV25-1 and TRBJ1-1, is EADIYQTPRYLVIGTGKKITLECSQTMGHDKMYWYQQDPGMELHLIHYSYGVNSTEKGDLSSESTVSRIRTEHFPLTLESARPSHTSQYLCASSESKGAHTEAFFGQGTRLTVV.

V and J are TRBV18 and TRBJ2-5; TRBD1 aligns across 9 bases. The germline gives CDR1 KGHSH, CDR2 LQKENI. The CDR3 has 15 amino acids. V shed 1 base and J 2 bases; nucleotides not matched to a gene: 2. In DNA, the CDR3 is TGTGCCAGCTCACCACGGGACAGGGTTCAAGAGACCCAGTACTTC. This translates into CASSPRDRVQETQYF.

The gene calls are TRBV7-6 and TRBJ2-1; 13 nucleotides line up with TRBD2. Germline trimming cut 4 bases from V and 5 bases from J; bases unmatched to any gene: 11. Looked up from germline, CDR1 is SGHVS and CDR2 is FNYEAQ. The CDR3 runs to 18 residues. The DNA for the CDR3 is TGTGCCAGCAGCTCTAGCACTATCGGACTAGCGGGGGACAATGAGCAGTTCTTC. Its translation is CASSSSTIGLAGDNEQFF.

J is TRBJ2-1 and V is TRBV6-1; D remains unclear. V was pared by 4 bases and J by 0 bases, with 13 bases between. There are 16 residues in the CDR3. Germline-derived CDR1 and CDR2 are MNHNS and SASEGT. The CDR3 region has the DNA TGTGCCAGCAGTGTATTACGGTTGAGCTCCTACAATGAGCAGTTCTTC. Its protein is CASSVLRLSSYNEQFF.

The CDR3 sequence: CASSDLTGNTIYF. CDR3 bases: TGTGCCAGCTCCGACTTAACAGGAAACACCATATATTTT. V is TRBV18 and J is TRBJ1-3, with D uncertain. CDR1 is KGHSH and CDR2 is LQKENI in the germline V gene. V lost 6 bases to trimming and J lost 4 bases, with 10 bases between them. The CDR3 is 13 residues long.

The rearrangement uses TRBV20-1 and TRBJ2-7; 7 bases agree with TRBD2. This CDR3 contains 15 residues. Germline CDR1 DFQATT, CDR2 SNEGSKA (reference sequence). J was trimmed by 4 bases and V by 3 bases; bases with no gene match: 12. The CDR3 loop reads CSASRGPPGGYEQYF. Here the CDR3 DNA reads TGCAGTGCTAGTCGGGGTCCCCCCGGGGGGTACGAGCAGTACTTC.

This chain's CDR3 is CASAGYTNYGYTF. CDR3 bases: TGTGCCAGTGCAGGCTATACTAACTATGGCTACACCTTC. The chain is built from TRBV19 and TRBJ1-2; no reliable D call. The CDR3 is 13 residues long. With 8 bases removed from V and 0 bases from J, the gap between germline ends came to 10 bases. Looked up from germline, CDR1 is LNHDA and CDR2 is SQIVND (reference sequence).

The chain is built from TRBV18 and TRBJ1-1; tentatively, D is TRBD1 (6 bases). Germline V CDR1 and CDR2: KGHSH, LQKENI. This CDR3 has 13 residues. The V end was cut by 9 bases, the J end by 0 bases, with 11 bases between. CDR3 in amino acids: CASYGQLNTEAFF. CDR3 in DNA: TGTGCCAGTTACGGACAGTTGAACACTGAAGCTTTCTTT.

The chain recombines TRBV6-1 with TRBJ2-1; TRBD2 might be the D (6 bases). Per germline, CDR1 MNHNS and CDR2 SASEGT. The CDR3 spans 15 residues. Trimming removed 3 bases at V and 4 bases at J, with 13 bases between. DNA of the CDR3: TGTGCCAGCAGTGATTCCGGGACTTGGTACAATGAGCAGTTCTTC. It specifies CASSDSGTWYNEQFF.

J is TRBJ1-6 and V is TRBV9, with D tentatively TRBD1 (5 bases). CDR3 length: 13 residues. With 3 bases removed from V and 9 bases from J, the gap between germline ends came to 10 bases. Germline CDR1 and CDR2: SGDLS and YYNGEE. CDR3 nucleotides: TGTGCCAGCAGCGCCAGGGTTAGTTCACCCCTCCACTTT. Its translation: CASSARVSSPLHF.

The rearrangement links TRBV6-5 to TRBJ1-1; D gene uncertain. The length of the CDR3 is 11 residues. V shed 8 bases and J shed 0 bases, with 4 bases lying between them. Germline V gene sequence: CDR1 MNHEY, CDR2 SVGAGI. The CDR3 region is CASFMNTEAFF. DNA of the CDR3: TGTGCCAGCTTCATGAACACTGAAGCTTTCTTT.

The chain recombines TRBV5-1 with TRBJ1-5; the D gene is possibly TRBD1 (5 bases). The CDR3 has 16 residues. V was trimmed by 0 bases and J by 0 bases, leaving 10 bases between them. CDR1 and CDR2 (germline): SGHRS, YFSETQ. The CDR3 DNA follows: TGCGCCAGCAGCTTGGGGACACCCTCTAGCAATCAGCCCCAGCATTTT. Its translation is CASSLGTPSSNQPQHF.

The sample holds one count of this clone. The chain is built from TRBV14 and TRBJ2-7; the D is unclear. This CDR3 contains 13 residues. V was clipped by 4 bases and J by 1 base, with 8 bases between them. Germline assignment: CDR1 SGHDN and CDR2 FVKESK. CDR3 in amino acids: CASSRQISYEQYF. The CDR3 DNA follows: TGTGCCAGCAGCCGCCAGATTTCCTACGAGCAGTACTTC. Variable domain in full (rest from reference TRBV14 and TRBJ2-7): EAGVTQFPSHSVIEKGQTVTLRCDPISGHDNLYWYRRVMGKEIKFLLHFVKESKQDESGMPNNRFLAERTGGTYSTLKVQPAELEDSGVYFCASSRQISYEQYFGPGTRLTVT.